These 20 T cell receptor beta chains share one sample of origin, sequenced in a study of immune characterization of retroperitoneal liposarcoma. TCRdb used MiXCR to reprocess the PCR reads, holding one entry per CDR3 protein. The sample shows about 2,000 distinct CDR3 sequences, about 29% of them seen only once. The sequenced sample was tumor tissue. The receptors were gathered from a female donor with retroperitoneal liposarcoma.

The V call is TRBV27, the J call TRBJ1-2; 8 bases match TRBD1. Germline values: CDR1 MNHEY, CDR2 SMNVEV (reference sequence). This CDR3 is 16 amino acids long. With 3 bases clipped from V and 1 base from J, the junction kept 7 bases outside the gene matches. The CDR3 DNA reads as TGTGCCAGCAGTTTCAGTCGGGACAGGAGTAACTATGGCTACACCTTC. Protein product: CASSFSRDRSNYGYTF.

By proportion, this clonotype is medium-sized. The chain is built from TRBV7-6 and TRBJ2-1; D is perhaps TRBD2 (7 bases). Gene TRBJ2-5 matches the end of the DNA better, so the J call may be wrong. The CDR3 has 15 residues. Germline CDR1 reads SGHVS; CDR2 reads FNYEAQ. This chain's CDR3 is CASSLDRGAGETQYF. The DNA for the CDR3 is TGTGCCAGCAGCTTAGATCGGGGGGCAGGGGAGACCCAGTACTTC.

The V call is TRBV5-1, the J call TRBJ2-3; 10 positions match TRBD1. Germline V lookup: CDR1 SGHRS, CDR2 YFSETQ. The J segment lost 0 bases and the V segment lost 3 bases, leaving 1 base of the junction unmatched. This CDR3 region has 15 residues. The CDR3 DNA is TGCGCCAGCAGCTCGGGACAGGGGAGCACAGATACGCAGTATTTT. Its translation is CASSSGQGSTDTQYF.

The chain employs TRBV6-1 and TRBJ2-5; TRBD1 matches 8 bases. The DNA end favors TRBJ2-7, so the J call may be wrong. The CDR3 totals 13 residues. Germline CDR1 is MNHNS and CDR2 is SASEGT. The CDR3 is CASRADRVYEQYF. The CDR3 nucleotides read TGTGCCAGCAGAGCGGACAGGGTCTACGAGCAGTACTTC.

This clonotype is labeled large. The rearrangement joins TRBV7-6 to TRBJ2-1; the D gene is possibly TRBD1 (7 bases). The J call may not be correct, given that the DNA end is closer to TRBJ2-7. The germline V gene has CDR1 SGHVS and CDR2 FNYEAQ. The CDR3 has 14 amino acids. CDR3: CASSLRQGGYEQYF. The CDR3 DNA reads as TGTGCCAGCAGCTTACGCCAGGGGGGATACGAGCAGTACTTC.

V gene TRBV6-6 combines with J gene TRBJ2-3, with 9 bases that match TRBD1. After removal of 7 bases from V and 4 bases from J, the junction contained 9 bases not matched to a gene. This CDR3 has 15 residues. The germline CDR1 and CDR2 sequences are MNHNY and SVGAGI (reference sequence). CDR3 sequence: CASTLRRQGADTQYF. The CDR3 region has the DNA TGTGCCAGCACCCTCCGCCGACAGGGGGCAGATACGCAGTATTTT.

Relative to its sample, this clonotype is large. The chain joins TRBV7-2 to TRBJ2-5; TRBD2 matches at 10 bases. Germline loops: CDR1 SGHTA, CDR2 FQGNSA. The ends lost 6 bases at V and 5 bases at J; junction bases unmatched: 12. This CDR3 spans 16 amino acids. The CDR3, as DNA: TGTGCCAGCAGTTTCGGACTAGCGGCGGGCGGCGAGACCCAGTACTTC. Translating gives CASSFGLAAGGETQYF.

This clonotype has just one count. The chain uses TRBV12-3 or TRBV12-4 and TRBJ1-6; D is undetermined. This CDR3 is 11 amino acids long. Deletions cut 2 bases from V and 7 bases from J, with 0 bases between. The DNA of the CDR3 is TGTGCCAGCAGTTTAAATTCACCCCTCCACTTT. It codes for CASSLNSPLHF.

The V gene is TRBV6-9, the J gene TRBJ1-1, with a tentative D call TRBD1 (6 bases). V was shortened by 4 bases and J by 8 bases, with 17 bases between the two germline ends. Germline V gene data show CDR1 as MNHGY and CDR2 as SVAAGI. This CDR3 comprises 14 residues. For the CDR3, the DNA is TGTGCCAGCAGTTCTCGCCGGGCCGGGACAGAAGCTTTCTTT. The encoded protein is CASSSRRAGTEAFF.

This clonotype is a singleton in its sample. This chain connects TRBV10-2 to TRBJ2-3; D unresolved. CDR1 and CDR2 from the germline V gene are WSHSY and SAAADI. The CDR3 is made up of 12 amino acids. The V end was cut by 5 bases, the J end by 4 bases, with 7 bases between. CDR3 sequence (DNA): TGCGCCAGCAGTCATGTTGCAGATACGCAGTATTTT. This gives the protein CASSHVADTQYF.

By frequency in the sample, this clonotype is large. The chain recombines TRBV27 with TRBJ2-6; D assignment may be TRBD1 or TRBD2 (5 bases each). The CDR3 is made up of 15 amino acids. Germline lookup yields CDR1 MNHEY and CDR2 SMNVEV (reference sequence). V gave up 3 bases and J gave up 3 bases, with 9 bases separating them. CDR3 sequence reads: CASSFLGVGANVLTF. The DNA of the CDR3 is TGTGCCAGCAGTTTTCTGGGGGTTGGGGCCAACGTCCTGACTTTC.

This clonotype ranks as medium-sized. This chain links TRBV7-8 with TRBJ2-5; either TRBD1 or TRBD2 may supply D (6 bases each). CDR3 length: 13 residues. With 1 base removed from V and 5 bases from J, the gap between germline ends came to 8 bases. Germline lookup yields CDR1 SGHVS and CDR2 FQNEAQ. The CDR3 DNA reads TGTGCCAGCAGCTTAGGAGGGGGGGAGACCCAGTACTTC. This codes for CASSLGGGETQYF.

The sample holds many counts of this clonotype. The chain has TRBV11-1 and TRBJ2-5, with TRBD1 matching 9 bases. The CDR3 runs 16 residues. With 2 bases clipped from V and 5 bases from J, the junction kept 9 bases outside the gene matches. Germline lookup yields CDR1 SGHAT and CDR2 FQDESV (reference sequence). In DNA, the CDR3 is TGTGCCAGCAGCTTACTCACAGGGGGCTTCGGGGAGACCCAGTACTTC. This gives the protein CASSLLTGGFGETQYF.

In this sample, this clonotype turned up many times. The chain has TRBV11-3 and TRBJ1-2, with unresolved D. V was cut by 0 bases and J by 5 bases, with 4 bases left in between. CDR3 length equals 12 residues. The germline V gene has CDR1 SGHNT and CDR2 YENEEA. The DNA for the CDR3 is TGTGCCAGCAGCTTAGAGGGGTATGGCTACACCTTC. Amino acids: CASSLEGYGYTF. The full variable domain, in which reference TRBV11-3 and TRBJ1-2 provide the parts outside the CDR3, is EAGVVQSPRYKIIEKKQPVAFWCNPISGHNTLYWYLQNLGQGPELLIRYENEEAVDDSQLPKDRFSAERLKGVDSTLKIQPAELGDSAVYLCASSLEGYGYTFGSGTRLTVV.

The chain employs TRBV30 and TRBJ2-1; D gene unclear. The V end lost 4 bases, the J end lost 4 bases, and 5 bases lay between the germline ends. The CDR3 contains 11 residues. Per germline, CDR1 GTSNPN and CDR2 SVGIG (reference sequence). The CDR3 reads CAWMGYNEQFF. CDR3 in DNA: TGTGCCTGGATGGGGTACAATGAGCAGTTCTTC.

The J gene is TRBJ1-1, the V gene TRBV11-3; 8 nucleotides match TRBD1. The CDR3 has 19 residues. The ends lost 1 base at V and 2 bases at J; junction bases unmatched: 15. Germline CDR1 reads SGHNT; CDR2 reads YENEEA. The CDR3 DNA reads as TGTGCCAGCAGCTTAGGCCGGACCCAGGGGGCGAAAGGCAACACTGAAGCTTTCTTT. Translation: CASSLGRTQGAKGNTEAFF.

This clonotype occurred a few times. This rearrangement joins TRBV3-1 to TRBJ2-1, with no clear D. The CDR3 is made up of 12 amino acids. Germline V gene sequence: CDR1 LGHDT, CDR2 YNNKEL (reference sequence). The V gene lost 1 base and the J gene lost 8 bases, with 6 bases spanning the gap. The CDR3 nucleotides read TGTGCCAGCAGCCAAGTTGAAGATGAGCAGTTCTTC. It specifies CASSQVEDEQFF.

This clonotype was observed a single time. The gene calls are TRBV6-2 or TRBV6-3 and TRBJ1-6; maybe TRBD1 (5 bases). V gave up 7 bases and J gave up 4 bases, with 17 bases separating them. Germline CDR1 reads MNHEY; CDR2 reads SVGEGT. The CDR3 contains 16 residues. The CDR3 loop is CASTEKSDRYNSPLHF. CDR3 sequence (DNA): TGTGCCAGCACCGAAAAGAGCGACAGATATAATTCACCCCTCCACTTT.

V and J are TRBV5-6 and TRBJ2-3; D might be TRBD1 (6 bases). The CDR3 length is 14 residues. Germline V gene data show CDR1 as SGHDT and CDR2 as YYEEEE. V was clipped by 4 bases and J by 4 bases, with 13 bases between them. The CDR3 sequence is CASSLTGLADTQYF. Here the CDR3 DNA reads TGTGCCAGCAGCCTTACAGGGTTGGCAGATACGCAGTATTTT.

The chain employs TRBV5-1 and TRBJ1-1, with D maybe TRBD1 (6 bases). Trimming pared 2 bases from V and 4 bases from J, leaving 15 bases between. Germline loops: CDR1 SGHRS, CDR2 YFSETQ. The CDR3 contains 15 residues. CDR3 bases: TGCGCCAGCAGCTTATCCACCGGAGGGGGCACTGAAGCTTTCTTT. Translated: CASSLSTGGGTEAFF.